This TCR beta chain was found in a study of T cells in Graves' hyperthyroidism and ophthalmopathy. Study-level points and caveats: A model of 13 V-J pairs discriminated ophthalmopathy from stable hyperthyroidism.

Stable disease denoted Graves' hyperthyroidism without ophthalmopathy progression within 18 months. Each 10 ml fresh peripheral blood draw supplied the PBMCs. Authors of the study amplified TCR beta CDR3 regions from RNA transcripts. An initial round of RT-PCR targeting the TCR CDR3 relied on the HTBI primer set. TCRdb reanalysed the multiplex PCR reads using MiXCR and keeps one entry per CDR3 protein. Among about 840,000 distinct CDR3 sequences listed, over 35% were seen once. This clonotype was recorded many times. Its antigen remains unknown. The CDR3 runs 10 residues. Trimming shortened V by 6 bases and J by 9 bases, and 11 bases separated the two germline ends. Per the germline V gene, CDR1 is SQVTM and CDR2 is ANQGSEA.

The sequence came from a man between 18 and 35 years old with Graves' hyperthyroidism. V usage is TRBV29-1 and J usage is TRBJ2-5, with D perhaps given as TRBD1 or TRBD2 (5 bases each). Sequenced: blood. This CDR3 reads CSVLGTAQYF. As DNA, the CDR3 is TGCAGCGTGCTTGGGACGGCCCAGTACTTC.